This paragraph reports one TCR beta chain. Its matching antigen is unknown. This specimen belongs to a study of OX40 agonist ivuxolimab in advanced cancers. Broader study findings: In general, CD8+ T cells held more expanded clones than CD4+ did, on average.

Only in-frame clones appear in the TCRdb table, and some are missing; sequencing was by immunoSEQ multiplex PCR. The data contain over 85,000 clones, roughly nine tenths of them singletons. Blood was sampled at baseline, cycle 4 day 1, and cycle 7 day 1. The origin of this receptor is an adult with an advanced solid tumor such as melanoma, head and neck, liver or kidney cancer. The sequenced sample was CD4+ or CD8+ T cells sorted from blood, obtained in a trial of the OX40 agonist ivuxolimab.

DNA of the CDR3: TGTGCCAGTAGTTCCATACTAGCGAACTACGAGCAGTACTTC. It encodes CASSSILANYEQYF. The J gene is TRBJ2-7, the V gene TRBV19, with 7 bases fitting TRBD2. Trimming at V came to 5 bases and at J to 3 bases, leaving 7 bases not matched to a gene. There are 14 residues in the CDR3. The germline V gene encodes CDR1 LNHDA and CDR2 SQIVND (reference sequence).